This TCR beta chain is drawn from a study of cytomegalovirus exposure and HLA in healthy donors. Overall study results and limits: As confirmed in vitro, a few CMV-associated chains were specific for CMV antigens.

Trimming cost V 7 bases and J 5 bases, with 15 bases left between them. The CDR3 has 13 amino acids. Looked up from germline, CDR1 is SGHVS and CDR2 is FQNEAQ. TCRdb's table, derived via immunoSEQ multiplex PCR, lists solely in-frame clones and lacks some. The sample shows approximately 100,000 clones, roughly 92% of them seen only once. A word on this clone: Its specificity is unknown.

The sequencing sample was made of PBMCs. The receptor comes from a woman younger than 45 in good health and CMV-seropositive. The rearrangement links TRBV7-8 to TRBJ2-7; D remains ambiguous. The chain's CDR3 is CASNLSPADEQYF. CDR3 bases: TGTGCCAGCAACCTATCCCCGGCGGACGAGCAGTACTTC. The complete variable domain, with remaining parts taken from reference TRBV7-8 and TRBJ2-7, reads GAGVSQSPRYKVAKRGQDVALRCDPISGHVSLFWYQQALGQGPEFLTYFQNEAQLDKSGLPSDRFFAERPEGSVSTLKIQRTQQEDSAVYLCASNLSPADEQYFGPGTRLTVT.